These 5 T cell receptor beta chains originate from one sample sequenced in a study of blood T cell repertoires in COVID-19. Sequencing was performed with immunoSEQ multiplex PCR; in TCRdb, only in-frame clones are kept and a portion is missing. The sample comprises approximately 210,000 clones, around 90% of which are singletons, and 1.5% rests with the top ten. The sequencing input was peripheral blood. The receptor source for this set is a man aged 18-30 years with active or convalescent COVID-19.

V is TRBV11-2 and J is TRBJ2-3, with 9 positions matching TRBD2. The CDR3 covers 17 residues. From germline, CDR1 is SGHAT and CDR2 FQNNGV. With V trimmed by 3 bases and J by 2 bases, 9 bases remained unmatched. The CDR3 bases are TGTGCCAGCAGCTTTGGACCCCTAGCGGGAACCACAGATACGCAGTATTTT. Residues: CASSFGPLAGTTDTQYF.

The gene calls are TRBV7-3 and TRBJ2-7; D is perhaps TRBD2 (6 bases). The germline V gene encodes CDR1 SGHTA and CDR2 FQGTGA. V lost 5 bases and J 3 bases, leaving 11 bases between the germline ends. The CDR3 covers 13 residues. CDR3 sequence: CASSPGSGYEQYF. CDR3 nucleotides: TGTGCCAGCAGCCCAGGTAGCGGCTACGAGCAGTACTTC.

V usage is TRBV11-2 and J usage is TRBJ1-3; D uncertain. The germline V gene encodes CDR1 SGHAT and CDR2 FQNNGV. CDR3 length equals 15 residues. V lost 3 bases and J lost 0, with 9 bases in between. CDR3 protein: CASSFATISGNTIYF. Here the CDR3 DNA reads TGTGCCAGCAGCTTCGCGACAATCTCTGGAAACACCATATATTTT.

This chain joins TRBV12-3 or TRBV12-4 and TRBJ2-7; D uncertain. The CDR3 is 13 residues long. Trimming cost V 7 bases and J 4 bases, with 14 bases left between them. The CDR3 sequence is CASNSGSRYEQYF. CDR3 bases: TGTGCCAGCAACTCCGGGTCCCGATACGAGCAGTACTTC.

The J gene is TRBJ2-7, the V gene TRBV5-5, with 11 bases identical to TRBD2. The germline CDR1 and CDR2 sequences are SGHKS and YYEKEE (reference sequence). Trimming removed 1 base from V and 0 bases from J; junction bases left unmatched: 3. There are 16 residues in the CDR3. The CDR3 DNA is TGTGCCAGCAGCTTGATTACTAGCGGGGGCTCCTACGAGCAGTACTTC. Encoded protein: CASSLITSGGSYEQYF.